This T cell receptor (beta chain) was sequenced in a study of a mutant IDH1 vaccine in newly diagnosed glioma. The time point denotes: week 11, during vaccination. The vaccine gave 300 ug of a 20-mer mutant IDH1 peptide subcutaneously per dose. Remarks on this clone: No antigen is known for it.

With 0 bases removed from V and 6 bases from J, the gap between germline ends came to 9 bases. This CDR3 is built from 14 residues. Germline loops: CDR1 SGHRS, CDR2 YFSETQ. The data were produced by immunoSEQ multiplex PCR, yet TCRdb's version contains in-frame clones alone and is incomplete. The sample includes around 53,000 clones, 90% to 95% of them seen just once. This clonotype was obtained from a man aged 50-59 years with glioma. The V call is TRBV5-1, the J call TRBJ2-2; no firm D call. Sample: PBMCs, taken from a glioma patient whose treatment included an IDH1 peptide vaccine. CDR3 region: CASSLVVGSGELFF. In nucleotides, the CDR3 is TGCGCCAGCAGCTTGGTAGTGGGCTCCGGGGAGCTGTTTTTT.